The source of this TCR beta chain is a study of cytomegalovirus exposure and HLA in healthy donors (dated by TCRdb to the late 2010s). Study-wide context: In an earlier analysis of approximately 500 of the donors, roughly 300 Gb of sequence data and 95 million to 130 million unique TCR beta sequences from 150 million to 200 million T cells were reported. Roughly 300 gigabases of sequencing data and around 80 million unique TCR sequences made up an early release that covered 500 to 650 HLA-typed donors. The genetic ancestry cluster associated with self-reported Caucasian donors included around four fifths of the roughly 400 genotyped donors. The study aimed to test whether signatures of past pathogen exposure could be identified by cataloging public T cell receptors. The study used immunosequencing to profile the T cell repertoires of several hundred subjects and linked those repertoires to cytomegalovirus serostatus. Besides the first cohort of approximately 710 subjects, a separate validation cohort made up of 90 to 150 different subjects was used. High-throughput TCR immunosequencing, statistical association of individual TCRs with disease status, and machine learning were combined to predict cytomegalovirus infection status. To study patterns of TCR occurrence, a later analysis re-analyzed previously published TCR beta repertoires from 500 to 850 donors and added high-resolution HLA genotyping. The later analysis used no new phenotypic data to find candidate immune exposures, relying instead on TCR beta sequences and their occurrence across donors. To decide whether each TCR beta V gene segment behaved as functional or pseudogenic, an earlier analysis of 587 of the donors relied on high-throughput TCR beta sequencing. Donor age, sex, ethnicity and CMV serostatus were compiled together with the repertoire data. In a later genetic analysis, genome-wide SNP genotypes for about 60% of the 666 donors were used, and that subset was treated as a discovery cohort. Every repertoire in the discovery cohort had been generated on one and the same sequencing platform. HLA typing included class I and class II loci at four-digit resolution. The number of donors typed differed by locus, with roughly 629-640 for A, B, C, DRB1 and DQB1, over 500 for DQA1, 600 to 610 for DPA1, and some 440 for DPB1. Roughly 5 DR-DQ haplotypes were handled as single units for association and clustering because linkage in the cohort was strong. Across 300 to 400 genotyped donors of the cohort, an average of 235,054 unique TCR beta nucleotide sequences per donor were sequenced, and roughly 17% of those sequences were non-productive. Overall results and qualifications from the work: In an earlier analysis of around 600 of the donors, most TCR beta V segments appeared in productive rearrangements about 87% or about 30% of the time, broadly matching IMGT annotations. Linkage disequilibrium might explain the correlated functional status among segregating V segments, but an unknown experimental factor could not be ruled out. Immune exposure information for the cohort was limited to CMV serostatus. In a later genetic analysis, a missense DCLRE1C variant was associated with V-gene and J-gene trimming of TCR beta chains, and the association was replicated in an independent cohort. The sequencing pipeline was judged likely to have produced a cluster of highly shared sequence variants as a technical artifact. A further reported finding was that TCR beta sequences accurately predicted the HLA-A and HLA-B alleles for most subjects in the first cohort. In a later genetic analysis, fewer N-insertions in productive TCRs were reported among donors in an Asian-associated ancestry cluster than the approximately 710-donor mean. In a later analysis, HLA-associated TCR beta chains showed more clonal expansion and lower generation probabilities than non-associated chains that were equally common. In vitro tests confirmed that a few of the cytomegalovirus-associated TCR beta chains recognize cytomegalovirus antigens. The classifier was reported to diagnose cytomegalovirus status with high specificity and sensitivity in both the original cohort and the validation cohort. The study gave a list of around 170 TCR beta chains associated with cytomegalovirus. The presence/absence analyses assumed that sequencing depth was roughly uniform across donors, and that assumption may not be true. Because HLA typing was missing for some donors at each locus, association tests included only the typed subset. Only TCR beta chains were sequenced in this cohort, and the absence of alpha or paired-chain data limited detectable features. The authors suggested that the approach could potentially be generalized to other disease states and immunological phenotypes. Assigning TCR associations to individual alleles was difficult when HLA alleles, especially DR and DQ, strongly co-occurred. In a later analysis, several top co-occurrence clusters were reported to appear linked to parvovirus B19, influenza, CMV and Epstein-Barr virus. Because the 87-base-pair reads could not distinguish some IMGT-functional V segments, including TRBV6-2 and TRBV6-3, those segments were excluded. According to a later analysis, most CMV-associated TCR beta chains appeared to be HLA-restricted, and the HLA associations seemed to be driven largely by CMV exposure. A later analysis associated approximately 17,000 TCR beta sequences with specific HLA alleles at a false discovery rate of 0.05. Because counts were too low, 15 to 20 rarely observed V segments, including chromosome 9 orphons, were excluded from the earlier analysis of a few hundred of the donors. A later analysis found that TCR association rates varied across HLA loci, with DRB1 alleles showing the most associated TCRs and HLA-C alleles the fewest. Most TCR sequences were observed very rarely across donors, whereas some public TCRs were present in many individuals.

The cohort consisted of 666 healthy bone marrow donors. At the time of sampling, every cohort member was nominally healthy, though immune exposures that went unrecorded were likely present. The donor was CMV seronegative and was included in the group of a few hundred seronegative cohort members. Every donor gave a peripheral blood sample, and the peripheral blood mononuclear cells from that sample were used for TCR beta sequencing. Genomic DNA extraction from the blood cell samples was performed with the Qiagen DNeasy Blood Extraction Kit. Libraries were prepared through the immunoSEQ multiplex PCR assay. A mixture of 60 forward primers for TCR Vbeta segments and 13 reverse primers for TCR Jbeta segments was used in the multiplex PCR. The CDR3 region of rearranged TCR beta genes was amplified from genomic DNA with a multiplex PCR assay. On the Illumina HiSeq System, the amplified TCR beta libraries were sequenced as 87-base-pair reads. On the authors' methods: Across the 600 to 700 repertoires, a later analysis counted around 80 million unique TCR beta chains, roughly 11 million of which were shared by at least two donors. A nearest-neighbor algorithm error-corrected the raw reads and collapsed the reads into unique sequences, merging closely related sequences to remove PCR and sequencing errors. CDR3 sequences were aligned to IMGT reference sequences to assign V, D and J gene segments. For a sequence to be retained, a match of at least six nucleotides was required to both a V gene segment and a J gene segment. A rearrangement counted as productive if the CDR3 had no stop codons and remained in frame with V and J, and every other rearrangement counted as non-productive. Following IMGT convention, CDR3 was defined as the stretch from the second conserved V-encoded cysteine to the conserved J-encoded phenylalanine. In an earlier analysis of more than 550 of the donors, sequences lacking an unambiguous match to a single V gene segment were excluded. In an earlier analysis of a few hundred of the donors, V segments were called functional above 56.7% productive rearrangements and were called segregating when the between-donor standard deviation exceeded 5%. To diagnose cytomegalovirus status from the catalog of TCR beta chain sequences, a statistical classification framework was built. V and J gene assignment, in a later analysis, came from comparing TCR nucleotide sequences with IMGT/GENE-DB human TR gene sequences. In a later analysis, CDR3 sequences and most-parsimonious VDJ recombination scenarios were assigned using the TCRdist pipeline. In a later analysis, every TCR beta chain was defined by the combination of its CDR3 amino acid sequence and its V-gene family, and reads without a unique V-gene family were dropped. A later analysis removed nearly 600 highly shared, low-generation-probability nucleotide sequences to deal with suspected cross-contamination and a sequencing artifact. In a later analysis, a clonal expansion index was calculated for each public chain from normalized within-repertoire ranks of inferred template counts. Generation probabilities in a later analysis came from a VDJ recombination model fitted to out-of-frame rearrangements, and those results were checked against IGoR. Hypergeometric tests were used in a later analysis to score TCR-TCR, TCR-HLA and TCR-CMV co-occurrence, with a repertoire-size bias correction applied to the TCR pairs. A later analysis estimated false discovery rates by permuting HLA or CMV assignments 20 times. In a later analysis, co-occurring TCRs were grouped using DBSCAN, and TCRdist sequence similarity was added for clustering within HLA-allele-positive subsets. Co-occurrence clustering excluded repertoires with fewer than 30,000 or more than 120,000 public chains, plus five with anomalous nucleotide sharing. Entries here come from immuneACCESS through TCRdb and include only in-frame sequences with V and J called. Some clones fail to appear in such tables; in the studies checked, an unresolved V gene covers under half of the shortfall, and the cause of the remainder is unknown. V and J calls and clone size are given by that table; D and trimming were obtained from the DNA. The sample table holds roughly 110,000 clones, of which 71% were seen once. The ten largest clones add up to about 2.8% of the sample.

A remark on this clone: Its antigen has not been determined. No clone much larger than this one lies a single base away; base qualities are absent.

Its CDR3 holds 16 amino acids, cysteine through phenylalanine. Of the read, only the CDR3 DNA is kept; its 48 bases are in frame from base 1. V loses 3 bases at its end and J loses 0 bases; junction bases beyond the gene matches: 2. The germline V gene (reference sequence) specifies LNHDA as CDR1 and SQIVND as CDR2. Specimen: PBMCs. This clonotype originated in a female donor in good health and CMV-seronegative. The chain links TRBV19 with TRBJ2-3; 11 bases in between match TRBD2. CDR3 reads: CASSIRLAGSTDTQYF. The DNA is TGTGCCAGTAGTATCCGACTAGCGGGAAGCACAGATACGCAGTATTTT.